This T cell receptor beta chain was retrieved from a study of T cells after yellow fever vaccination (dated by TCRdb to the late 2010s). General notes on the study: The SMART-Seq v4 Ultra Low Input RNA kit was used to prepare libraries from fractions with low cell numbers. To follow T-cell clones before and after both primary and booster YFV17D yellow fever vaccination, bulk TCR alpha and beta repertoires underwent longitudinal sequencing. Blood was collected at multiple timepoints before and after primary and secondary immunization, and bulk PBMC replicates and cell subsets were isolated. Two healthy male donors made up the cohort, one aged 18 to 29 years and the other aged 30 to 40 years. Overall study results and their limits: The secondary T-cell response was weaker than the primary response but faster, peaking on day 5 instead of day 15. A small share of clonotypes occurred in both CD4 and CD8 compartments, likely arising from convergent recombination. Because abundant contaminating clonotypes from the bulk population could be contained in FACS-sorted repertoires, computational filtering was required. Most clones expanded after primary vaccination (almost 97% of CD4 and roughly 88% of CD8) were re-detected after the booster, suggesting that broad memory maintenance occurred. The study included only a couple of donors, which limits how far the findings can be generalized.

The treatment or condition label on this specimen signifies: live attenuated yellow fever vaccine strain. At every blood-draw timepoint, two biological replicates of bulk PBMCs were collected. PBMCs were isolated from peripheral blood using a standard Ficoll-Paque protocol. TriZol was used to extract RNA from bulk PBMCs, from CD4 and CD8 fractions, and from dextramer-positive and dextramer-negative fractions. TCRdb lists the instrument as Illumina NovaSeq 6000. TCR cDNA was made using 5'RACE template switching, a step that added a universal primer site and unique molecular identifiers. Priming of cDNA synthesis was performed from both the TCR alpha and TCR beta constant segments. Two PCR steps were used to amplify libraries, with sample barcodes and sequencing adapters being added in the second step. Libraries were sequenced on Illumina HiSeq 2500 (2x100 bp) or NovaSeq (2x150 bp). The study's processing was this. Reads were demultiplexed and collapsed into UMI consensus sequences with MIGEC, and V(D)J alignment was performed with MiXCR. Clonotypes responding to the vaccine were identified with edgeR on replicate PBMC samples, with the criteria of FDR below 0.01 and a log2 fold change above 5 up to day 15. Each bulk clonotype was labeled CD4 or CD8 based on which sequenced repertoire, CD4 or CD8, contained the clonotype at higher abundance. The public reads were run again by TCRdb, first through fastp at Q25 and then through MiXCR, and only productive beta chains were kept. Duplicate CDR3 protein sequences are folded into a single record with the most common DNA and genes. These V and J calls are TCRdb output, not the study's own analysis. The sample table lists some 400,000 distinct CDR3 sequences, under 20% of them with a count of one. The ten largest clones add up to roughly a sixth of the sample.

The CDR3 sequence holds 15 residues, the cysteine and phenylalanine included. Just CDR3 DNA is preserved here, 45 bases in frame from base 1. V loses 4 bases at its end and J loses 9 bases; junction bases beyond the gene matches: 10. This clonotype was seen a few times. The target of this receptor is not known. Qualities for individual bases were not recorded, and no much larger clone is one base off. The input for sequencing was PBMCs, taken before the yellow fever booster vaccination. The sequence derives from a man between 18 and 29 years old who received the YFV17D yellow fever vaccine. The V and J segments used are TRBV12-3 or TRBV12-4 and TRBJ2-1; TRBD1 agrees with 9 junctional bases. For the CDR3, the sequence is CASSSPNRGRGEQFF. Read as DNA, the sequence is TGTGCCAGCAGTTCCCCGAACAGGGGGCGAGGTGAGCAGTTCTTC.